Listed below are T cell receptor beta chains from one sample, sequenced in a study of radiotherapy plus CTLA-4 blockade in lung cancer. Only in-frame clones appear in the TCRdb table, and some are missing; sequencing was by immunoSEQ multiplex PCR. The sample has roughly 30,000 clones; roughly four fifths are singletons. Specimen: peripheral blood, collected from a patient treated with radiotherapy plus ipilimumab. The receptor source for this set is a human donor with non-small cell lung cancer that progressed on radiotherapy plus ipilimumab. The CDR3 runs from the conserved cysteine through the conserved F or W. The D gene is left open where the match is weak. Only part of the rows carry a size: once, few, many, or a class if the clone is expanded.

v_call	j_call	d_call	clone_size	cdr3_nt	cdr3_aa
TRBV7-2	TRBJ1-6	TRBD1	-	TGTGCCAGCAGCGGGCCGGGACAGGATTCACCCCTCCACTTT	CASSGPGQDSPLHF
TRBV4-1	TRBJ1-4	-	-	TGCGCCAGCAGCCAAGGGCAGGGCGGTGAAAAACTGTTTTTT	CASSQGQGGEKLFF
TRBV5-1	TRBJ2-2	-	-	TGCGCCAGCAGCTTGTCTCCGGGAAAGGCTGGGGAGCTGTTTTTT	CASSLSPGKAGELFF
TRBV11-2	TRBJ1-1	-	-	TGTGCCAGCAGCTTAGTCTACAACACTGAAGCTTTCTTT	CASSLVYNTEAFF
TRBV5-5	TRBJ1-2	-	-	TGTGCCAGCAGCTTAGGTTGCGGGAGGTCGGAGGTCTATGGCTACACCTTC	CASSLGCGRSEVYGYTF
TRBV27	TRBJ2-1	TRBD1	-	TGTGCCAGCAGTTTACGGGGGACAGGGGCCTACAATGAGCAGTTCTTC	CASSLRGTGAYNEQFF
TRBV11-1	TRBJ1-1	TRBD1	-	TGTGCCAGCACGGGACAGGCCAACACTGAAGCTTTCTTT	CASTGQANTEAFF
TRBV10-3	TRBJ1-3	-	-	TGTGCCATCAGCCAGGGTGGTGGAAACACCATATATTTT	CAISQGGGNTIYF
TRBV12-5	TRBJ2-2	-	-	TGTGCTAGTGGTTTGATCGGCGGGGAGCTGTTTTTT	CASGLIGGELFF
TRBV7-8	TRBJ2-4	TRBD1	-	TGTGCCAGCAGCCTACGGGACAGGGGCCGGGGTCCCAAAAACATTCAGTACTTC	CASSLRDRGRGPKNIQYF
TRBV19	TRBJ2-1	-	few	TGTGCCAGTAGTATCCCCAGCGGATCTAGCTCCTACAATGAGCAGTTCTTC	CASSIPSGSSSYNEQFF
TRBV6-5	TRBJ1-2	-	-	TGTGCCAGCAGTTACTCACACACCGTCTATGGCTACACCTTC	CASSYSHTVYGYTF
TRBV5-6	TRBJ2-5	TRBD1	-	TGTGCCAGCAGCTTAACCTACAGGGGGGAGGAGACCCAGTACTTC	CASSLTYRGEETQYF
TRBV6-5	TRBJ2-1	-	-	TGTGCCAGCAGCCAGGGGTTAAGCTCCTACAATGAGCAGTTCTTC	CASSQGLSSYNEQFF
TRBV9	TRBJ2-1	TRBD1	few	TGTGCCAGCAGCTTACGACAGGGCCTAGGCTACAATGAGCAGTTCTTC	CASSLRQGLGYNEQFF
TRBV4-3	TRBJ2-1	-	-	TGCGCCAGCAGCCGGCGGGGAACCTACAATGAGCAGTTCTTC	CASSRRGTYNEQFF
TRBV5-1	TRBJ2-7	TRBD2	-	TGCGCCAGCAGCTTCTCGACGGGGGGTTCCTACGAGCAGTACTTC	CASSFSTGGSYEQYF
TRBV2	TRBJ1-3	TRBD1	-	TGTGCCAGCAGTGTCGGGACAGGGCCCGGAAACACCATATATTTT	CASSVGTGPGNTIYF